The 17 T cell receptor beta chains below were found in one sample sequenced in a study of cytomegalovirus exposure and HLA in healthy donors. Repertoires were generated with immunoSEQ multiplex PCR, while TCRdb's copy carries only in-frame clones and drops some. The sample includes fewer than 150,000 clones, more than 85% of them seen just once. The source material was PBMCs. The receptors stem from a man younger than 35 in good health and CMV-seropositive.

This clone was counted once. The chain links TRBV4-2 to TRBJ2-5, with D perhaps TRBD2 (6 bases). V lost 1 base and J lost 5, with 11 bases in between. Germline V gives CDR1 LGHNA, CDR2 YNFKEQ. The CDR3 is 14 residues long. This chain's CDR3 is CASSQVDGSETQYF. The CDR3 region has the DNA TGTGCCAGCAGCCAAGTTGACGGGAGCGAGACCCAGTACTTC.

The chain has TRBV2 and TRBJ1-1; tentatively, D is TRBD1 (6 bases). The length of the CDR3 is 12 residues. Germline values: CDR1 SNHLY, CDR2 FYNNEI. Trimming took off 7 bases at V and 4 bases at J, with 10 bases between the two ends. The CDR3 bases are TGTGCCAGCACTCTAGGGGGCACTGAAGCTTTCTTT. Translating gives CASTLGGTEAFF. Drawing the rest from reference TRBV2 and TRBJ1-1, the complete variable domain is EPEVTQTPSHQVTQMGQEVILRCVPISNHLYFYWYRQILGQKVEFLVSFYNNEISEKSEIFDDQFSVERPDGSNFTLKIRSTKLEDSAMYFCASTLGGTEAFFGQGTRLTVV.

This chain links TRBV29-1 with TRBJ2-2; D may be TRBD1 (5 bases). The V and J ends lost 7 bases and 5 bases respectively, with 20 bases between them. The germline gives CDR1 SQVTM, CDR2 ANQGSEA. The CDR3 has 15 amino acids. CDR3 coding DNA: TGCAGCGGTATGCTCAGGTACCCAGGGACCGGGGAGCTGTTTTTT. Residues: CSGMLRYPGTGELFF.

This clone was recorded once. DNA of the CDR3: TGTGCCAGCAGCTTAAGAGACACTGAAGCTTTCTTT. Translated, it gives CASSLRDTEAFF. This chain links TRBV7-9 with TRBJ1-1; D unresolved. CDR3 length equals 12 residues. V lost 2 bases, J lost 3 bases, and 4 bases lay in between. Per the germline V gene, CDR1 is SEHNR and CDR2 is FQNEAQ (reference sequence).

The chain joins TRBV30 to TRBJ1-4; tentative D call: TRBD1 (6 bases). The CDR3 covers 14 residues. Trimming took off 0 bases at V and 8 bases at J, with 13 bases between the two ends. Germline V CDR1 and CDR2: GTSNPN, SVGIG (reference sequence). The CDR3 bases are TGTGCCTGGAGTGTCTCACAGGGTTTCGAAAAACTGTTTTTT. This codes for CAWSVSQGFEKLFF. The full variable domain, in which reference TRBV30 and TRBJ1-4 provide the parts outside the CDR3, is SQTIHQWPATLVQPVGSPLSLECTVEGTSNPNLYWYRQAAGRGLQLLFYSVGIGQISSEVPQNLSASRPQDRQFILSSKKLLLSDSGFYLCAWSVSQGFEKLFFGSGTQLSVL.

J is TRBJ2-1 and V is TRBV29-1; TRBD1 aligns across 10 bases. CDR3 length equals 17 residues. Germline-derived CDR1 and CDR2 are SQVTM and ANQGSEA. V shed 8 bases and J 7 bases; nucleotides not matched to a gene: 20. The CDR3, as DNA: TGCAGCACAAGACAGGGGGCGACGGGGGGTAGGTTAAATGAGCAGTTCTTC. It yields the protein CSTRQGATGGRLNEQFF.

The V call is TRBV6-1, the J call TRBJ2-2; D gene uncertain. Germline values: CDR1 MNHNS, CDR2 SASEGT. V lost 2 bases and J lost 5, with 12 bases in between. The CDR3 runs to 15 residues. The CDR3 DNA sequence: TGTGCCAGCAGTGAACCTCTTCAGTTAACCGGGGAGCTGTTTTTT. The encoded protein is CASSEPLQLTGELFF.

This chain's CDR3 is CSVTGLGEQYF. In DNA form, the CDR3 reads TGCAGCGTTACAGGGCTGGGCGAGCAGTACTTC. The rearrangement joins TRBV29-1 to TRBJ2-7; a possible D gene is TRBD1 (6 bases). V was shortened by 5 bases and J by 6 bases, with 11 bases between the two germline ends. Germline V CDR1 and CDR2: SQVTM, ANQGSEA. There are 11 residues in the CDR3.

This clone is a singleton in its sample. The rearrangement joins TRBV12-2 to TRBJ2-1; TRBD1, the table's D call, was not compared with the DNA. TRBV12-2 has pseudogene status. The CDR3 is made up of 16 amino acids. CDR3 coding DNA: TGTGCAAGTCGCCCAGTGGGACACCACCCATACAATGAGCAGTTCTTC. Translated, it gives CASRPVGHHPYNEQFF.

The chain is built from TRBV14 and TRBJ2-1; 9 bases fit TRBD1. The CDR3 totals 15 residues. Looked up from germline, CDR1 is SGHDN and CDR2 is FVKESK. The junction had 6 bases not matched to a gene; V was cut back by 3 bases and J by 6 bases. CDR3 DNA sequence: TGTGCCAGCAGCCACTGGACAGGGGCGGGCAATGAGCAGTTCTTC. This gives the protein CASSHWTGAGNEQFF.

The chain uses TRBV9 and TRBJ2-1, with D possibly being TRBD1 (6 bases). The CDR3 spans 15 residues. Trimming shortened V by 4 bases and J by 4 bases, and 15 bases separated the two germline ends. Germline V CDR1 and CDR2: SGDLS, YYNGEE. The CDR3 loop reads CASSPGQPRYNEQFF. The CDR3 coding sequence is TGTGCCAGCAGCCCCGGACAGCCAAGGTACAATGAGCAGTTCTTC.

The chain recombines TRBV9 with TRBJ1-2; 7 bases agree with TRBD1. The CDR3 loop spans 14 amino acids. Losses at the gene ends were 2 bases for V and 3 bases for J; bases not matched to a gene: 4. The germline V gene encodes CDR1 SGDLS and CDR2 YYNGEE. CDR3 in amino acids: CASSVQGDHYGYTF. CDR3 sequence (DNA): TGTGCCAGCAGCGTTCAGGGGGATCACTATGGCTACACCTTC.

The chain recombines TRBV29-1 with TRBJ1-2, with TRBD1 identical over 9 bases. CDR1 is SQVTM, CDR2 ANQGSEA, per germline. The CDR3 runs 14 residues. Trimming at V came to 3 bases and at J to 4 bases, leaving 6 bases not matched to a gene. The CDR3 DNA reads as TGCAGCGTTGATAGTTCGGGACAGGGCTATGGCTACACCTTC. It translates to CSVDSSGQGYGYTF.

The rearrangement joins TRBV4-1 to TRBJ1-5, with D perhaps TRBD1 (6 bases). This CDR3 spans 16 amino acids. The germline CDR1 and CDR2 sequences are MGHRA and YSYEKL. V gave up 0 bases and J gave up 5 bases, with 14 bases separating them. The CDR3 DNA is TGCGCCAGCAGCCAAGATTCCGCAGGGGCACATCAGCCCCAGCATTTT. This sequence encodes CASSQDSAGAHQPQHF.

This chain connects TRBV10-2 to TRBJ2-5; 14 nucleotides agree with TRBD2. The CDR3 totals 15 residues. Germline V gene data show CDR1 as WSHSY and CDR2 as SAAADI. Trimming removed 4 bases from V and 5 bases from J; junction bases left unmatched: 3. DNA of the CDR3: TGCGCCAGCAGTGGGACTAGCGGGGGGAGGGAGACCCAGTACTTC. Amino acid sequence: CASSGTSGGRETQYF.

This sequence joins TRBV27 and TRBJ2-7; weak D call: TRBD2 (6 bases). V was pared by 4 bases and J by 2 bases, with 12 bases between. Germline V gene data show CDR1 as MNHEY and CDR2 as SMNVEV (reference sequence). The CDR3 is 14 residues long. The CDR3 sequence is CASSSSGLPYEQYF. The CDR3 coding sequence is TGTGCCAGCAGTTCCTCGGGACTCCCCTACGAGCAGTACTTC.

This clone was picked up a small number of times. The gene calls are TRBV6-1 and TRBJ2-7; D is ambiguous. The V gene lost 8 bases and the J gene lost 5 bases, with 13 bases spanning the gap. Germline CDR1 and CDR2: MNHNS and SASEGT. The CDR3 has 12 residues. CDR3 sequence: CASRYEAHEQYF. The CDR3 region has the DNA TGTGCCAGCCGCTACGAGGCCCACGAGCAGTACTTC.